The TCR beta chain under discussion was sequenced for a study of cytotoxic CD8 clonotypes in ibrutinib-treated CLL. Study overall: Sequencing produced an average of about 280,000 productive templates and 85,000 to 95,000 productive rearrangements per sample. The study's findings and limits: Clonality was elevated at ibrutinib response and had returned toward baseline at progression.

This CDR3 region has 15 residues. Germline CDR1 is MGHDK and CDR2 is SYGVNS. Trimming cost V 2 bases and J 5 bases; bases outside gene matches: 7. Of note for this clone: The target antigen is unknown.

The method was immunoSEQ multiplex PCR; TCRdb's version includes in-frame clones alone and lacks a portion of them. This table holds 40,000 to 55,000 clones, approximately 87% found once. This specimen consisted of PBMCs, obtained after 24 months of ibrutinib treatment. The TCR comes from a human donor with chronic lymphocytic leukemia. The gene calls are TRBV25-1 and TRBJ2-3; 7 positions match TRBD2. The CDR3 reads CASSEPSGGEDTQYF. CDR3 nucleotides: TGTGCCAGCAGTGAACCATCGGGAGGTGAAGATACGCAGTATTTT.